This T cell receptor beta chain stems from a study of blood T cell repertoires in COVID-19. Germline CDR1 and CDR2: WNHNN and SYGVQD (reference sequence). V dropped 4 bases and J dropped 1; count of bases not matched to a gene: 8. The length of the CDR3 is 16 residues. Those enrolled, adults aged roughly 18 to 90 years, came from around 24 US areas. Authors' methods: The assay estimated nucleated cells by amplifying reference gene primers. Using immunoSEQ multiplex PCR, the repertoire was profiled, and TCRdb retains in-frame clones only, with some absent. V, J and clone size derive from that table, while D and trimming were established from the DNA sequence. This table holds about 250,000 clones, 85% to 90% found once.

The sample was PBMCs or T cells enriched from blood (not recorded which). The chain links TRBV10-1 to TRBJ2-3; 7 bases are shared with TRBD1. The clonotype originates from a woman between 18 and 30 years old who had recovered from COVID-19. The CDR3 region has the DNA TGCGCCAGCAGTGGGGAGACAGGGATCCGCACAGATACGCAGTATTTT. This codes for CASSGETGIRTDTQYF.